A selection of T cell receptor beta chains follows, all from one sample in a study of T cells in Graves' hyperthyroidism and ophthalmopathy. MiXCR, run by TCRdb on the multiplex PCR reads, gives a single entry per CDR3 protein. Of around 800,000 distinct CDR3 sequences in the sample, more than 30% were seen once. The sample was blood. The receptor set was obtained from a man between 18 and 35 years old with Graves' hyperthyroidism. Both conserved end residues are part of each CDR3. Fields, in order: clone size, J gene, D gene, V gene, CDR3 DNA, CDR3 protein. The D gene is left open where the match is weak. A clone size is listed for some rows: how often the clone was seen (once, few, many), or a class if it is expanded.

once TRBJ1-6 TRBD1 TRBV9 TGTGCCAGCAGCGTAGGGGGACAGGGAAAGTCACCCCTCCACTTT CASSVGGQGKSPLHF
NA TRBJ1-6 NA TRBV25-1 TGTGCCAGCAGTGGGGTCACTTCACCCCTCCACTTT CASSGVTSPLHF
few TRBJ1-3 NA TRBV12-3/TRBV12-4 TGTGCCAGCAGTGGTGGGGTAGCTGGAAACACCATATATTTT CASSGGVAGNTIYF
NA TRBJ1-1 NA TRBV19 TGTTCCAGCAAGGACAGAAGGGACACTGAAGCTTTCTTT CSSKDRRDTEAFF
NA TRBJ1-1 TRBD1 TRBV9 TGTGCCAGCAGCCCTGCGCGGGACAGGGGGGCAATGAACACTGAAGCTTTCTTT CASSPARDRGAMNTEAFF
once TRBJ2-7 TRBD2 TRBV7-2 TGTGCCAGCAGCCAAGGGACTAGCGGGAGAAACCACGAGCAGTACTTC CASSQGTSGRNHEQYF
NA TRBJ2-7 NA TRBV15 TGTGCCACCAGCAGGTATATTTACAGCGAGCAGTACTTC CATSRYIYSEQYF
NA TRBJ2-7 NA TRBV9 TGTGCCAGCAGCGCAACTCTTTCAAAGGACGAGCAGTACTTC CASSATLSKDEQYF
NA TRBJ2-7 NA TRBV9 TGTGCCAGCAGCGTAGGAGCAGGGAACTCCTACGAGCAGTACTTC CASSVGAGNSYEQYF
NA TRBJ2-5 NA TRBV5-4 TGTGCCAGCGCCCGGGGTGAGACCCAGTACTTC CASARGETQYF
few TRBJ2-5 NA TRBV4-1 TGCGCCAGCAGCCACCCCCGGGGTGGCGGGGTGAGTCAAGAGACCCAGTACTTC CASSHPRGGGVSQETQYF
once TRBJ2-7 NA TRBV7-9 TGTGCCTGCAGTAGGGGGTCCTACGAGCAGTACTTC CACSRGSYEQYF
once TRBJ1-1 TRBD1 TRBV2 TGTGCCAGCAGTGGGGCCGGGACAGGGAGGGGAACTGAAGCTTTCTTT CASSGAGTGRGTEAFF
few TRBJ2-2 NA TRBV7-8 TGTGCCAGCAGCATTCCGGGACACGGGAACACCGGGGAGCTGTTTTTT CASSIPGHGNTGELFF
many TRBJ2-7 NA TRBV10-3 TGTGCCATCAGTGAGAGTAACAGGGAGTACGAGCAGTACTTC CAISESNREYEQYF
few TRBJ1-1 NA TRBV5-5 TGTGCCAGCAGCCAGGACGGGAGGACTGAAGCTTTCTTT CASSQDGRTEAFF
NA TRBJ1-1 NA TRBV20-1 TGCAGTGCTAGAGTGGGGGGGCCGGACACTGAAGCTCTCTTT CSARVGGPDTEALF
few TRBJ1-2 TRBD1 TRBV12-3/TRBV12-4 TGTGCCAGCAGACCATCTTGGGACAGCTACTATGGCTACACCTTC CASRPSWDSYYGYTF
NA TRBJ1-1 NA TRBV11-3 TGTGCCAGCAGCTTATCCAGAATGGGGGACGGCAACACTGAAGCTTTCTTT CASSLSRMGDGNTEAFF
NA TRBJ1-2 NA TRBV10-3 TGTGCCATCAGTGATACCGGGACATCGATGGGCTACACCTTC CAISDTGTSMGYTF
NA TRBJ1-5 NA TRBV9 TGTGCCACCAGCCAGAGTGGGCAGGGACCTCAGAGGGGTCAGCCCCAGCATTTT CATSQSGQGPQRGQPQHF
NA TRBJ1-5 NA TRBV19 TGTGCCAGTAGTCTCCGGGACATTCATCGGGGCAATCAGCCCCAGCATTTT CASSLRDIHRGNQPQHF
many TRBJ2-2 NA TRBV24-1 TGTGCCACCAGTGACGTGACAGGCGGGGAGCTGTTTTTT CATSDVTGGELFF
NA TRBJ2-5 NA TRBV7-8 TGTGCCAGCAGCATTAGCGGAGAAGGGACCCAGTACTTC CASSISGEGTQYF
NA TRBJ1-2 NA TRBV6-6 TGTGCCAGCAACGACGGGGGGGCTGACTATGGCTACACCTTC CASNDGGADYGYTF
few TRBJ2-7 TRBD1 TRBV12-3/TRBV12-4 TGTGCCAGCAGTTCCGGGACAGGGGCCGAGCAGTACTTC CASSSGTGAEQYF
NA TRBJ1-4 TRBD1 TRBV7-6 TGTGCCAGCAGCTTAGTCATCTCAGGGGGCGTCGGAAAACTGTTTTTT CASSLVISGGVGKLFF
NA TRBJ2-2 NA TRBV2 TGTGCCAGCATCCAGAATGGGGAGCTGTTTTTT CASIQNGELFF
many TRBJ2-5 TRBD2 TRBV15 TGTGCCACCAGCCGGCCGTTGGCGGGAGTGTGGACCCAGTACTTC CATSRPLAGVWTQYF
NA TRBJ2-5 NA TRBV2 TGTGCCAGCAGTAGAAGGGACCTCCAAGAGACCCAGTACTTC CASSRRDLQETQYF
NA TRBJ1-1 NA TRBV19 TGTGCCAGTAGCCCAACACAGGGATTAAGCACTGAAGCTTTCTTT CASSPTQGLSTEAFF
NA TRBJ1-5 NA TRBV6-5 TGTGCCAGCAGTTACCGGCCGTATAGCAATCAGCCCCAGCATTTT CASSYRPYSNQPQHF
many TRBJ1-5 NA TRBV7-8 TGTGCCAGCAGCTGGGGGGTAGGTCAGCCCCAGCATTTT CASSWGVGQPQHF
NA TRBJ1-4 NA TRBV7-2 TGTGCCAGCAGCTTGGTGGGGACCCTGGCGGAAAAACTGTTTTTT CASSLVGTLAEKLFF
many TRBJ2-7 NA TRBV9 TGTGCCAGCAGCGTAGCGGGAGACGAGCAGTACTTC CASSVAGDEQYF
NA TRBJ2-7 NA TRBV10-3 TGTGCCATCTTGGTGGAGGGTTCCGACGAGCAGTACTTC CAILVEGSDEQYF
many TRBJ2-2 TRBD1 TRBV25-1 TGTGCCAGCAGTGAATACTTTGGACAGGGTGGCACCGGGGAGCTGTTTTTT CASSEYFGQGGTGELFF
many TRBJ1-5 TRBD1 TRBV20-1 TGCAGTGCTAGTAGGGGGCAGGGAACGGGAAATCAGCCCCAGCATTTT CSASRGQGTGNQPQHF
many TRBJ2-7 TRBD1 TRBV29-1 TGCAGCGTTGAAGCAGGGACAGTGGACGAGCAGTACTTC CSVEAGTVDEQYF
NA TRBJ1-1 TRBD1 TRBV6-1 TGTGCCAGCAGGGAACAGGGGCTGAACACTGAAGCTTTCTTT CASREQGLNTEAFF
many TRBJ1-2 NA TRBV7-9 TGTGCCAGCAGCTTAGGGGTCGACAGAGACTATGGCTACACCTTC CASSLGVDRDYGYTF
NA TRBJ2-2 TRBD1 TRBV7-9 TGTGCCAGCAGCCTCCGCCGGGACAGGAACACCGGGGAGCTGTTTTTT CASSLRRDRNTGELFF
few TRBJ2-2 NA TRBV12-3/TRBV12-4 TGTGCCAGCAGTTCCCGGGGGCCGCTGGGGGAGCTGTTTTTT CASSSRGPLGELFF
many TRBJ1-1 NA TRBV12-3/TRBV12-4 TGTGCCGTCGCGTTTGGTGTCACTGAAGCTTTCTTT CAVAFGVTEAFF
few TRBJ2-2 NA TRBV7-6 TGTGCCAGCAGCCCCCGGGGCTACACCGGGGAGCTGTTTTTT CASSPRGYTGELFF
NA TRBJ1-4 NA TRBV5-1 TGCGCCAGCAGCGGAGGGACGCCCTCTGAAAAACTGTTTTTT CASSGGTPSEKLFF
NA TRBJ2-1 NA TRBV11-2 TGTGCCAGCAGCTTGGACCCCACCGCCTTC CASSLDPTAF
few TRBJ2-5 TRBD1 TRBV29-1 TGCAGCGCTGGGCTTGGGACAGTTCAAGAGACCCAGTACTTC CSAGLGTVQETQYF
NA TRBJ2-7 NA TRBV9 TGTGCCAGCAGCGTAGCCGACGGCTACGAGCAGTACTTC CASSVADGYEQYF
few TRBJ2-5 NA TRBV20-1 TGCAGTGCTAGAGTCCTCACAGGGGAGGGAGAGACCCAGTACTTC CSARVLTGEGETQYF
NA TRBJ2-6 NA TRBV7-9 TGTGCCAGCAGCTCCGCGGGCCAACCCCGGTCCCTCTCTGGGGCCAACGTCCTGACTTTC CASSSAGQPRSLSGANVLTF
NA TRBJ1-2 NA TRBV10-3 TGTGCCACCCAAGGCGATGGCTACACCTTC CATQGDGYTF
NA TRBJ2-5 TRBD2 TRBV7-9 TGCGCCAGCAGCCAAGATGGCGGCGGGAGGCAGACACAAGAGACCCAGTACTTC CASSQDGGGRQTQETQYF